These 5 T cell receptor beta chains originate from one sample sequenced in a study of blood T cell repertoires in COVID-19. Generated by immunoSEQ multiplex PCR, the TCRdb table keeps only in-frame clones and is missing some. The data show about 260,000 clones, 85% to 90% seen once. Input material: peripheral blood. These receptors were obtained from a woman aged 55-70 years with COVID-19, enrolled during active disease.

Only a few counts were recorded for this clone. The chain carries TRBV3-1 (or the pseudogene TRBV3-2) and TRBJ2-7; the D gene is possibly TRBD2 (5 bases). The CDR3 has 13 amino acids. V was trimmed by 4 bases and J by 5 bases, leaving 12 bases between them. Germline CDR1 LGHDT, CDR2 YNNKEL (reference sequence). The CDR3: CASSPEREHEQYF. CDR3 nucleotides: TGTGCCAGCAGCCCGGAAAGGGAGCACGAGCAGTACTTC.

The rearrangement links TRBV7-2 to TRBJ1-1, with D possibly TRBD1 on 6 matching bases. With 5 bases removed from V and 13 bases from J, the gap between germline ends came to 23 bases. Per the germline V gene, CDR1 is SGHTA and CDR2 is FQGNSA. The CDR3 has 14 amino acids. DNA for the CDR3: TGTGCCAGCAGCCCCGGGACACCCAGGCCTGGGGGTTTCTTT. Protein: CASSPGTPRPGGFF.

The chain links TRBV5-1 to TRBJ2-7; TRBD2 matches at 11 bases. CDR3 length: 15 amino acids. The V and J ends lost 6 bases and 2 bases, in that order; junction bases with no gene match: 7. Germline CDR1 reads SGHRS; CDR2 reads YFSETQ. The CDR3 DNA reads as TGCGCCAGCAATGCTAATAGCGGGAGGGCCTACGAGCAGTACTTC. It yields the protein CASNANSGRAYEQYF.

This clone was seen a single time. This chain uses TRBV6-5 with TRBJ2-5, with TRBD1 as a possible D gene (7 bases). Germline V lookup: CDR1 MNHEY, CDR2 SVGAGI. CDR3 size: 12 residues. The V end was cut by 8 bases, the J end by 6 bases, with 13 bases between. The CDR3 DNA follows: TGTGCCAGCGGAGGGGGCGCGCAGACCCAGTACTTC. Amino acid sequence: CASGGGAQTQYF.

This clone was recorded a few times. Here the CDR3 reads CASSVSGRGIYNEQFF. Written as DNA, the CDR3 is TGTGCCAGCAGTGTAAGCGGGAGGGGTATATACAATGAGCAGTTCTTC. The chain recombines TRBV2 with TRBJ2-1, with 10 bases matching TRBD2. Germline V gene sequence: CDR1 SNHLY, CDR2 FYNNEI. Losses at the gene ends were 4 bases for V and 4 bases for J; bases not matched to a gene: 7. CDR3 length equals 16 residues.